This T cell receptor beta chain was sequenced in a study of T cell responses to AZD1222 COVID-19 vaccine. Regarding the study as a whole: Repertoire samples came only from after the peak T cell response. Donors were mostly white British, more females; clonal diversity possibly underestimated.

The germline V gene has CDR1 MDHEN and CDR2 SYDVKM. Trimming removed 3 bases at V and 6 bases at J, with 5 bases between. The CDR3 is made up of 12 amino acids. This clone occurred a few times. The antigen remains undetermined. Assay: immunoSEQ multiplex PCR; the TCRdb copy retains only in-frame clones and omits some. The sample gives 150,000 to 200,000 clones, around 89% of which show up once; more than 4% is in the top ten. The chain carries TRBV28 and TRBJ2-2; D is undetermined. The specimen comprised peripheral blood, sampled 28 days after the second dose of the MenACWY control vaccine. This TCR derives from an adult who received the MenACWY meningococcal vaccine as a control. In nucleotides, the CDR3 is TGTGCCAGCAGTTTTCCCGCCGGGGAGCTGTTTTTT. Protein sequence: CASSFPAGELFF. Combining the CDR3 with reference TRBV28 and TRBJ2-2 gives the whole variable domain DVKVTQSSRYLVKRTGEKVFLECVQDMDHENMFWYRQDPGLGLRLIYFSYDVKMKEKGDIPEGYSVSREKKERFSLILESASTNQTSMYLCASSFPAGELFFGEGSRLTVL.